A single sample gave rise to the 8 T cell receptor beta chains below, sequenced in a study of cytomegalovirus exposure and HLA in healthy donors. PCR amplification relied on 60 Vbeta primers (plus 13 Jbeta primers). Only in-frame clones appear in the TCRdb table, and some are missing; sequencing was by immunoSEQ multiplex PCR. The profile covers 81,000 or so clones, with about three quarters appearing a single time and roughly 3% taken by the ten largest. The source material was PBMCs. The receptor set was obtained from a man aged 50-60 years in good health and CMV-seropositive.

This chain joins TRBV30 and TRBJ2-7, with 10 bases that match TRBD1. Germline CDR1 GTSNPN, CDR2 SVGIG (reference sequence). This CDR3 comprises 13 residues. V gave up 3 bases and J gave up 7 bases; unmatched junction bases: 6. DNA of the CDR3: TGTGCCTGGAGGCGGGACAGGGGTGGGGAGCAGTACTTC. It specifies CAWRRDRGGEQYF.

The chain combines TRBV19 with TRBJ1-2, with TRBD1 identical over 8 bases. V was pared by 9 bases and J by 4 bases, with 13 bases of the junction left unmatched. The CDR3 is made up of 15 amino acids. CDR1 is LNHDA and CDR2 is SQIVND in the germline V gene (reference sequence). The CDR3 spells CASEPQGALSYGYTF. The CDR3 DNA follows: TGTGCCAGCGAACCCCAGGGGGCGCTAAGCTATGGCTACACCTTC. The whole variable domain, remainder taken from reference TRBV19 and TRBJ1-2, is DGGITQSPKYLFRKEGQNVTLSCEQNLNHDAMYWYRQDPGQGLRLIYYSQIVNDFQKGDIAEGYSVSREKKESFPLTVTSAQKNPTAFYLCASEPQGALSYGYTFGSGTRLTVV.

The chain joins TRBV19 to TRBJ2-5; weak D call: TRBD1 (6 bases). This CDR3 contains 13 residues. Trimming left V 2 bases short and J 7 bases short, with 11 bases between. The V gene's germline CDR1 is LNHDA and CDR2 SQIVND (reference sequence). The CDR3 bases are TGTGCCAGTAGTATACAGGGGCTGGGGACCCAGTACTTC. It yields the protein CASSIQGLGTQYF.

The CDR3 sequence: CASSLEASGAYTQYF. As DNA, the CDR3 is TGTGCCAGCAGCTTAGAGGCTAGCGGGGCTTATACGCAGTATTTT. This sequence joins TRBV7-2 and TRBJ2-3, with 9 bases identical to TRBD2. This CDR3 contains 15 residues. V shed 1 base and J 7 bases; nucleotides not matched to a gene: 6. Germline V gives CDR1 SGHTA, CDR2 FQGNSA.

The chain couples TRBV5-1 to TRBJ1-6; D might be TRBD1 (6 bases). The CDR3 sequence is 17 residues long. The V end lost 0 bases, the J end lost 7 bases, and 17 bases lay between the germline ends. Germline CDR1 reads SGHRS; CDR2 reads YFSETQ. The CDR3 DNA follows: TGCGCCAGCAGCTTGGTCGCAGGGGCTTCAGAGAATTCACCCCTCCACTTT. Its translation is CASSLVAGASENSPLHF.

This clone was found a few times. The chain recombines TRBV5-4 with TRBJ2-1; a possible D gene is TRBD1 (5 bases). The CDR3 spans 14 residues. Trimming took off 1 base at V and 4 bases at J, with 9 bases between the two ends. Germline V lookup: CDR1 SGHNT, CDR2 YYREEE (reference sequence). The CDR3 DNA is TGTGCCAGCAGCTTGCTAGGGGAATACAATGAGCAGTTCTTC. Protein product: CASSLLGEYNEQFF. The entire variable domain, with the rest obtained from reference TRBV5-4 and TRBJ2-1, is as follows: ETGVTQSPTHLIKTRGQQVTLRCSSQSGHNTVSWYQQALGQGPQFIFQYYREEENGRGNFPPRFSGLQFPNYSSELNVNALELDDSALYLCASSLLGEYNEQFFGPGTRLTVL.

The sample holds one count of this clone. The CDR3 coding sequence is TGTGCCAGCAGCCAAGATCTCGATCAGCCCCAGCATTTT. It specifies CASSQDLDQPQHF. The gene calls are TRBV4-2 and TRBJ1-5; D is undetermined. The germline V gene has CDR1 LGHNA and CDR2 YNFKEQ. The CDR3 covers 13 residues. V lost 0 bases and J lost 5, with 5 bases in between.

The chain recombines TRBV5-4 with TRBJ2-5; 12 nucleotides agree with TRBD2. J was trimmed by 2 bases and V by 4 bases; bases with no gene match: 6. Germline-derived CDR1 and CDR2 are SGHNT and YYREEE (reference sequence). This CDR3 is 16 amino acids long. CDR3 sequence reads: CASSNPTSGGQETQYF. Here the CDR3 DNA reads TGTGCCAGCAGCAACCCGACTAGCGGGGGACAAGAGACCCAGTACTTC.